Below, 12 T cell receptor beta chains from the same sample are listed, as sequenced in a study of regulatory T cells in long-lasting Graves disease. Construction of TCR beta libraries relied on iRepertoire HTBI primers and on Arm-PCR targeting CDR3 regions. TCRdb re-called the multiplex PCR reads with MiXCR, one entry per CDR3 protein. The sample lists a few hundred thousand distinct CDR3 sequences; roughly 21% were seen once. Time point here: persistent/refractory GD, antithyroid drugs over 5 years with positive TRAb. Researchers made the TCR library from RNA that was extracted from PBMCs. Specimen: peripheral blood mononuclear cells (PBMCs), collected when the disease was refractory, from a patient treated with antithyroid drugs. The receptors here all came from a female donor with Graves disease.

The chain employs TRBV20-1 and TRBJ1-5; TRBD1 aligns across 7 bases. Germline V lookup: CDR1 DFQATT, CDR2 SNEGSKA (reference sequence). With V trimmed by 0 bases and J by 5 bases, 1 base remained unmatched. The CDR3 spans 13 residues. CDR3 residues: CSAREDRDQPQHF. The CDR3 DNA is TGCAGTGCTAGAGAAGACAGGGATCAGCCCCAGCATTTT.

This clonotype was seen many times. This chain joins TRBV6-1 and TRBJ1-1; D is perhaps TRBD1 (6 bases). The CDR3 has 13 amino acids. CDR1 MNHNS and CDR2 SASEGT come from the germline V gene. V was shortened by 9 bases and J by 0 bases, with 11 bases between the two germline ends. CDR3: CASPTGLNTEAFF. CDR3 nucleotides: TGTGCCAGTCCCACAGGGCTGAACACTGAAGCTTTCTTT.

This clonotype was recorded a few times. The rearrangement uses TRBV10-2 and TRBJ2-2, with no clear D. The CDR3 loop spans 14 amino acids. V was pared by 7 bases and J by 2 bases, with 11 bases between. The germline V gene has CDR1 WSHSY and CDR2 SAAADI. CDR3 sequence: CASMSSANTGELFF. CDR3 nucleotides: TGCGCCAGCATGTCCTCCGCTAACACCGGGGAGCTGTTTTTT.

This clonotype was seen a few times. This chain uses TRBV13 with TRBJ2-7; D remains unclear. CDR3 length equals 14 residues. V was pared by 3 bases and J by 0 bases, with 9 bases between. The germline V gene encodes CDR1 PRHDT and CDR2 FYEKMQ (reference sequence). CDR3 DNA sequence: TGTGCCAGCAGCTTCTCACTGGTCTCCTACGAGCAGTACTTC. Protein product: CASSFSLVSYEQYF.

This chain uses TRBV24-1 with TRBJ2-1; 8 nucleotides match TRBD1. The CDR3 totals 14 residues. V lost 6 bases, J lost 8 bases, and 8 bases stayed unmatched. CDR1 is KGHDR, CDR2 SFDVKD, per germline. Here the CDR3 reads CATSRQGRIHEQFF. The DNA for the CDR3 is TGTGCCACCAGTCGACAGGGGAGGATCCATGAGCAGTTCTTC.

This chain connects TRBV19 to TRBJ1-1; a weak D match, TRBD1 (5 bases). This CDR3 is 13 amino acids long. Trimming removed 5 bases at V and 5 bases at J, with 12 bases between. Germline values: CDR1 LNHDA, CDR2 SQIVND (reference sequence). The CDR3 DNA follows: TGTGCCAGTAGTGCAGGGTATCGGACTGAAGCTTTCTTT. It encodes CASSAGYRTEAFF. Combining the CDR3 with reference TRBV19 and TRBJ1-1 gives the whole variable domain DGGITQSPKYLFRKEGQNVTLSCEQNLNHDAMYWYRQDPGQGLRLIYYSQIVNDFQKGDIAEGYSVSREKKESFPLTVTSAQKNPTAFYLCASSAGYRTEAFFGQGTRLTVV.

V gene TRBV6-5 combines with J gene TRBJ2-7; 8 positions match TRBD1. CDR1 MNHEY and CDR2 SVGAGI come from the germline V gene. Trimming cost V 2 bases and J 7 bases; bases outside gene matches: 7. The CDR3 runs to 14 residues. DNA of the CDR3: TGTGCCAGCAGTTACGCGACAGGGGTTAGGGAGCAGTACTTC. Translation gives CASSYATGVREQYF.

This clonotype occurred many times. The chain has TRBV18 and TRBJ2-5; 9 bases agree with TRBD2. The CDR3 contains 16 residues. V shed 2 bases and J 0 bases; nucleotides not matched to a gene: 4. Germline CDR1 KGHSH, CDR2 LQKENI. This CDR3 reads CASSPSAGGNQETQYF. CDR3 nucleotide sequence: TGTGCCAGCTCACCATCGGCGGGAGGGAACCAAGAGACCCAGTACTTC.

The DNA for the CDR3 is TGTGCCAGTAGACCGACAGTTGATGGCTACACCTTC. Protein sequence: CASRPTVDGYTF. V and J are TRBV19 and TRBJ1-2, with D tentatively TRBD1 (5 bases). This CDR3 has 12 amino acids. The germline gives CDR1 LNHDA, CDR2 SQIVND (reference sequence). The V end was cut by 6 bases, the J end by 6 bases, with 11 bases between.

This clonotype appeared many times. The gene calls are TRBV10-3 and TRBJ1-4; perhaps TRBD1 as D (5 bases). V was pared by 3 bases and J by 7 bases, with 12 bases between. This CDR3 region has 14 residues. Germline-derived CDR1 and CDR2 are ENHRY and SYGVKD. CDR3: CAISDADGAEKLFF. The CDR3 nucleotides are TGTGCCATCAGTGACGCGGACGGGGCTGAAAAACTGTTTTTT.

This clonotype was seen a handful of times. The chain is built from TRBV11-2 and TRBJ2-7, with 9 bases that match TRBD2. The CDR3 runs 15 residues. After removal of 3 bases from V and 2 bases from J, the junction contained 5 bases not matched to a gene. Germline CDR1 SGHAT, CDR2 FQNNGV. The CDR3 loop reads CASSFLREGPYEQYF. CDR3 in DNA: TGTGCCAGCAGCTTTTTGCGGGAGGGGCCCTACGAGCAGTACTTC. Looking up the rest from reference TRBV11-2 and TRBJ2-7 gives the full variable domain: EAGVAQSPRYKIIEKRQSVAFWCNPISGHATLYWYQQILGQGPKLLIQFQNNGVVDDSQLPKDRFSAERLKGVDSTLKIQPAKLEDSAVYLCASSFLREGPYEQYFGPGTRLTVT.

This clonotype was seen only a few times. V is TRBV3-1 and J is TRBJ2-2; D perhaps matches TRBD2 (6 bases). Per germline, CDR1 LGHDT and CDR2 YNNKEL (reference sequence). V was clipped by 0 bases and J by 1 base, with 15 bases between them. This CDR3 has 18 residues. Here the CDR3 DNA reads TGTGCCAGCAGCCAAGATCCCCGGGGGACTGGGAACACCGGGGAGCTGTTTTTT. This sequence encodes CASSQDPRGTGNTGELFF. The whole variable domain, filled in from reference TRBV3-1 and TRBJ2-2, reads DTAVSQTPKYLVTQMGNDKSIKCEQNLGHDTMYWYKQDSKKFLKIMFSYNNKELIINETVPNRFSPKSPDKAHLNLHINSLELGDSAVYFCASSQDPRGTGNTGELFFGEGSRLTVL.